This TCR beta chain was identified during a study of T cell responses to AZD1222 COVID-19 vaccine. Turning to the study itself: Pooled samples include second doses given at about 4 or 12 weeks.

Clones were read by immunoSEQ multiplex PCR, and TCRdb kept only the in-frame ones, dropping some. The data hold 150,000 or so clones, with roughly 91% observed a single time. Study outcomes and limitations: After the peak T cell response, and only then, were repertoires sampled. Just 6 or 7 AZD1222 recipients were seropositive at baseline. Donors were mostly white British, more females; clonal diversity possibly underestimated.

Concerning this clone itself: Its antigen is undetermined.

The germline V gene has CDR1 LNHDA and CDR2 SQIVND (reference sequence). The CDR3 covers 18 residues. The junction had 11 bases not matched to a gene; V was cut back by 5 bases and J by 1 base. This TCR came from an adult in good health. The chain uses TRBV19 and TRBJ2-4; TRBD1 matches at 10 bases. The sample here was peripheral blood, taken on day 0 of AZD1222 vaccination. The CDR3 loop is CASSSGTGAVLAKNIQYF. The CDR3 DNA follows: TGTGCCAGTAGTTCCGGGACAGGGGCCGTGCTGGCCAAAAACATTCAGTACTTC.